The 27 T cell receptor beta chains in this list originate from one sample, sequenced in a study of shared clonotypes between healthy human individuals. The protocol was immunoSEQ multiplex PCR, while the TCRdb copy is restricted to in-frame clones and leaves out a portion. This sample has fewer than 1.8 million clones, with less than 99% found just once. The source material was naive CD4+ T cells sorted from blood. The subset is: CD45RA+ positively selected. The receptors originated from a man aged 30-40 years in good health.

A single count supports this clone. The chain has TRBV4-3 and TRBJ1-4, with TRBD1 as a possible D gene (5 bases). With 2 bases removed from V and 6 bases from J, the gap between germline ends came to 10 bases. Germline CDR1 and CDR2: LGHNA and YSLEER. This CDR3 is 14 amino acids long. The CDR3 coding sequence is TGCGCCAGCAGCCAATATGTCAGGGATGAAAAACTGTTTTTT. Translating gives CASSQYVRDEKLFF.

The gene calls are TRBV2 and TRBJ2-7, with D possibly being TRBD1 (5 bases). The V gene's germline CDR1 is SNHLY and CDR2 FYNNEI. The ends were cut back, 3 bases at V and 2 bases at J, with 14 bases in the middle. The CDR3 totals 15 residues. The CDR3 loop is CASSEGQLAAYEQYF. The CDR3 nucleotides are TGTGCCAGCAGTGAGGGGCAGTTAGCCGCCTACGAGCAGTACTTC.

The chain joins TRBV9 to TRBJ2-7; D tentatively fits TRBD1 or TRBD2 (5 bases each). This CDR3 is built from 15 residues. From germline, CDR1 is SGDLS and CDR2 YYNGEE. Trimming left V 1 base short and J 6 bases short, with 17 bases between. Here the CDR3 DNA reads TGTGCCAGCAGCGTAAGTCCCAACCCGAGGGGCGAGCAGTACTTC. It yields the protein CASSVSPNPRGEQYF.

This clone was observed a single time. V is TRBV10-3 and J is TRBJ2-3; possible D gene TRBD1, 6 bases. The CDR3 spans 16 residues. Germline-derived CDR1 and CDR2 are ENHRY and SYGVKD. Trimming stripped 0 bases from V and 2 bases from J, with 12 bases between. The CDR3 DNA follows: TGTGCCATCAGTGAGTCTGGGACACCTTACACAGATACGCAGTATTTT. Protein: CAISESGTPYTDTQYF.

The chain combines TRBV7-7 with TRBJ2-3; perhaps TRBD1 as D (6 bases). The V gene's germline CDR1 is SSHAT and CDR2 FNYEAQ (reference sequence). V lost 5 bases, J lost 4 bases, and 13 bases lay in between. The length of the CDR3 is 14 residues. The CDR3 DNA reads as TGTGCCAGCAGCCCGACAGGTTTGGCAGATACGCAGTATTTT. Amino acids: CASSPTGLADTQYF.

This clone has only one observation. The chain's CDR3 is CASSLDLPTEAFF. DNA of the CDR3: TGCGCCAGCAGCTTGGACCTACCCACTGAAGCTTTCTTT. The gene calls are TRBV5-1 and TRBJ1-1, with unresolved D. The CDR3 length is 13 residues. Deletions cut 0 bases from V and 4 bases from J, with 7 bases between. Germline V gives CDR1 SGHRS, CDR2 YFSETQ.

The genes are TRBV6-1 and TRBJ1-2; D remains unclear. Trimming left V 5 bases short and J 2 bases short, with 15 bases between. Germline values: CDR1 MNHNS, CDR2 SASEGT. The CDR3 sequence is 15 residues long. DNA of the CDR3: TGTGCCAGCAGTCTACCGGGAACCGCCAACTATGGCTACACCTTC. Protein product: CASSLPGTANYGYTF.

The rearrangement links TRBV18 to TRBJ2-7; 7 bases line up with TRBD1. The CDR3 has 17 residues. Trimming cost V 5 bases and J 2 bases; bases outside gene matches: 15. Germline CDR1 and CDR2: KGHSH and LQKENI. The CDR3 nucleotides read TGTGCCAGCTCAGAACAGGGGCCCCAAAGGGGAACCTACGAGCAGTACTTC. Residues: CASSEQGPQRGTYEQYF.

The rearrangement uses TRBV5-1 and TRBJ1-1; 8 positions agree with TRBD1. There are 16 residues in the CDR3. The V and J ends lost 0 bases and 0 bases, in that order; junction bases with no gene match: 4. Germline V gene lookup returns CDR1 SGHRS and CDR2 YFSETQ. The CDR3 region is CASSLAAGGLNTEAFF. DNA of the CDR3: TGCGCCAGCAGCTTGGCCGCAGGGGGCCTGAACACTGAAGCTTTCTTT. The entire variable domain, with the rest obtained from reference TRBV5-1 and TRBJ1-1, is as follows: KAGVTQTPRYLIKTRGQQVTLSCSPISGHRSVSWYQQTPGQGLQFLFEYFSETQRNKGNFPGRFSGRQFSNSRSEMNVSTLELGDSALYLCASSLAAGGLNTEAFFGQGTRLTVV.

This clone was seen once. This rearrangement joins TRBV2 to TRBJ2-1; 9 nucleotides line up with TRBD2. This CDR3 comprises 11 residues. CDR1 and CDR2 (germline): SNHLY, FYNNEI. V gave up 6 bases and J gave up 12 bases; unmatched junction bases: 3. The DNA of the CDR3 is TGTGCCAGCAGGAGAGCGGGAGGGCAGTTCTTC. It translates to CASRRAGGQFF. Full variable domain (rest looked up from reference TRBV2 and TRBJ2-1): EPEVTQTPSHQVTQMGQEVILRCVPISNHLYFYWYRQILGQKVEFLVSFYNNEISEKSEIFDDQFSVERPDGSNFTLKIRSTKLEDSAMYFCASRRAGGQFFGPGTRLTVL.

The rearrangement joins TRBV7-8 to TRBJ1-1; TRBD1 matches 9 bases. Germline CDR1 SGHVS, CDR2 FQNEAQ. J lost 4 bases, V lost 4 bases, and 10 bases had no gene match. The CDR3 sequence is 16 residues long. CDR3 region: CASSSNDRGFITEAFF. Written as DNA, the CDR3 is TGTGCCAGCAGCTCAAATGACAGGGGGTTCATCACTGAAGCTTTCTTT. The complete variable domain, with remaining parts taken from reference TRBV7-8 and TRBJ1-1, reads GAGVSQSPRYKVAKRGQDVALRCDPISGHVSLFWYQQALGQGPEFLTYFQNEAQLDKSGLPSDRFFAERPEGSVSTLKIQRTQQEDSAVYLCASSSNDRGFITEAFFGQGTRLTVV.

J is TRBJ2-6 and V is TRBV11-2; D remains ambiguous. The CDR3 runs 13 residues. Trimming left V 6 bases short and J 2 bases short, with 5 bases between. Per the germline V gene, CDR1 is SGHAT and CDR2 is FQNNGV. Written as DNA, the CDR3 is TGTGCCAGCAGTTCGGCTGGGGCCAACGTCCTGACTTTC. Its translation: CASSSAGANVLTF.

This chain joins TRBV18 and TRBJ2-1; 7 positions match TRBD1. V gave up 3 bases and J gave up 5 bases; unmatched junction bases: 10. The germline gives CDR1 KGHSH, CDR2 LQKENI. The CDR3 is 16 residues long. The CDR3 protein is CASSPAGGQTDNEQFF. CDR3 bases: TGTGCCAGCTCACCCGCTGGGGGACAGACTGACAATGAGCAGTTCTTC.

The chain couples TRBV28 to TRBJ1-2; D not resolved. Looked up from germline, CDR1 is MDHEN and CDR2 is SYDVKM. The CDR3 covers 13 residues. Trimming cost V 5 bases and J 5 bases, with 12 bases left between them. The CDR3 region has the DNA TGTGCCAGCAGTGAAACCACAGCATATGGCTACACCTTC. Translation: CASSETTAYGYTF.

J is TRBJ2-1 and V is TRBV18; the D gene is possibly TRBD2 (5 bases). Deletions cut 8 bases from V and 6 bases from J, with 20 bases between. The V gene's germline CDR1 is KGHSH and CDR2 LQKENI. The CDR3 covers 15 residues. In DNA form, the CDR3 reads TGTGCCAGCCACATTACTAGAGCGGCAGTCAATGAGCAGTTCTTC. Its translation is CASHITRAAVNEQFF.

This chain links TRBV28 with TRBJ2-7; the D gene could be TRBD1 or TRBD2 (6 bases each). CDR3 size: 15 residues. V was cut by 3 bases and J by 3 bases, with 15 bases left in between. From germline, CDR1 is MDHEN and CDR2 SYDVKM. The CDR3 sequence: CASSFWGARDYEQYF. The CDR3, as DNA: TGTGCCAGCAGTTTCTGGGGGGCGCGGGACTACGAGCAGTACTTC.

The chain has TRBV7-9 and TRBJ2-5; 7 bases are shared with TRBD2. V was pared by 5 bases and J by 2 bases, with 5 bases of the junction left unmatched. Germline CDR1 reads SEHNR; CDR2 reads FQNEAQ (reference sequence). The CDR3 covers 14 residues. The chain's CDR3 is CASSPGLKQETQYF. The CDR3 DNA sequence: TGTGCCAGCAGCCCGGGACTAAAACAAGAGACCCAGTACTTC. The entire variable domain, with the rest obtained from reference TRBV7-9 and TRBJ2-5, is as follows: DTGVSQNPRHKITKRGQNVTFRCDPISEHNRLYWYRQTLGQGPEFLTYFQNEAQLEKSRLLSDRFSAERPKGSFSTLEIQRTEQGDSAMYLCASSPGLKQETQYFGPGTRLLVL.

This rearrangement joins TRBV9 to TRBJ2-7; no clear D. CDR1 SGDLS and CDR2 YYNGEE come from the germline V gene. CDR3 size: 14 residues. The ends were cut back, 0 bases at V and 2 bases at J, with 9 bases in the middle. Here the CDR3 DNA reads TGTGCCAGCAGCGTAGCCAGCATCCCCTACGAGCAGTACTTC. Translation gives CASSVASIPYEQYF.

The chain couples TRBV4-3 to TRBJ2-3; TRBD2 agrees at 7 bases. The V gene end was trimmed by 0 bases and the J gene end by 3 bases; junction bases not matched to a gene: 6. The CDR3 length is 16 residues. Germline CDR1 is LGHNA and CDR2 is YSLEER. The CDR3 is CASSQDWTSITDTQYF. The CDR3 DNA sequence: TGCGCCAGCAGCCAAGATTGGACTAGTATAACAGATACGCAGTATTTT.

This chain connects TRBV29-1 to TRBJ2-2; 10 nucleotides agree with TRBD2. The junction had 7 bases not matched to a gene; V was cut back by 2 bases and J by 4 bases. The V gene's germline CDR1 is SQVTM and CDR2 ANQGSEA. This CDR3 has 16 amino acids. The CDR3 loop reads CSVETSGKRGTGELFF. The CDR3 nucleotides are TGCAGCGTTGAAACTAGCGGGAAGCGGGGCACCGGGGAGCTGTTTTTT.

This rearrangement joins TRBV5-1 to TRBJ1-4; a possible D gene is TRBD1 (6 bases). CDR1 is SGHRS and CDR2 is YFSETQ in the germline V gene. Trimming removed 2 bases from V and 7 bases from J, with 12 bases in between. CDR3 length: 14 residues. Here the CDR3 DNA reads TGCGCCAGCAGCTTCTCCCAGGGGCGTGAAAAACTGTTTTTT. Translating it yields CASSFSQGREKLFF.

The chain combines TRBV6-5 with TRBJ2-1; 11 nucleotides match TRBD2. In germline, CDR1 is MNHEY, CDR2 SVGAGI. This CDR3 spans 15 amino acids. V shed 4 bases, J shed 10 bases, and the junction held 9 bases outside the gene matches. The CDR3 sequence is CASSSQLAGVSEQFF. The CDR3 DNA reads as TGTGCCAGCAGTTCCCAACTAGCGGGAGTGTCGGAGCAGTTCTTC.

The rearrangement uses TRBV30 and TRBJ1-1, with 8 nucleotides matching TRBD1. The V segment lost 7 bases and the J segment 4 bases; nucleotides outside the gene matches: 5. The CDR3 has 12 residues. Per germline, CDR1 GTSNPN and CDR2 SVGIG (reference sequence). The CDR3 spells CALQGVTTEAFF. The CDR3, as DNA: TGTGCCTTACAGGGGGTCACCACTGAAGCTTTCTTT.

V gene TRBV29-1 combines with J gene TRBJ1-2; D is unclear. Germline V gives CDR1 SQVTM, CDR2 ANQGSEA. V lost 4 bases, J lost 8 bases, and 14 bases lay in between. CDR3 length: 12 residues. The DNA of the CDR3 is TGCAGCGTTGTGGCTGTTCGTAACGGCTACACCTTC. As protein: CSVVAVRNGYTF.

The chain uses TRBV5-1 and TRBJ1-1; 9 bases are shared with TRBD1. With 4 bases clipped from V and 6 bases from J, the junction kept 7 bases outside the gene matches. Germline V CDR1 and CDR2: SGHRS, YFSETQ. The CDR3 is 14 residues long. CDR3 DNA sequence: TGCGCCAGCAGCCTCCGGGACAGGGTATCTGAAGCTTTCTTT. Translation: CASSLRDRVSEAFF.

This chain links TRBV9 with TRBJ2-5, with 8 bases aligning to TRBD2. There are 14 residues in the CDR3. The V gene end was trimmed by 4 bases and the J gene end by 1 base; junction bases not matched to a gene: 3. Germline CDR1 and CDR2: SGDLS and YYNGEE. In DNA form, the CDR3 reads TGTGCCAGCAGCTTAGGACTAGCCCAAGAGACCCAGTACTTC. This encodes CASSLGLAQETQYF.

The CDR3: CASSLGVLGRDEKLFF. The CDR3 nucleotides read TGTGCCAGCAGCTTAGGGGTTCTGGGAAGGGATGAAAAACTGTTTTTT. The chain recombines TRBV7-2 with TRBJ1-4; the D is unclear. This CDR3 region has 16 residues. Germline loops: CDR1 SGHTA, CDR2 FQGNSA. Trimming left V 1 base short and J 6 bases short, with 15 bases between.